This TCR beta chain was profiled in a study of vaccination effects on CD4 cells after COVID-19. On the study more broadly: After the second dose, samples were taken at median day 72.

A note on this clone: The antigen remains unidentified.

Profiling relied on immunoSEQ multiplex PCR, and the TCRdb table lists in-frame clones only, not all of them. The data show 57,000 or so clones, around four fifths seen once. J lost 0 bases, V lost 2 bases, and 4 bases had no gene match. Germline values: CDR1 SGHRS, CDR2 YFSETQ. The length of the CDR3 is 15 residues. ViraFEST used viral peptide pools to expand antigen-specific CD4+ T cells before sequencing. Culture lasted 10 days before CD4+ T cell isolation. Two-dose BNT162b2 or mRNA-1273 vaccination was given to participants. In the vaccine recipients, nucleocapsid antibodies were negative and there was no prior SARS-CoV-2 infection. IL-2 at approximately 9.7 IU/ml and peptides at 7.5 to 10 ug/ml were added to cultured PBMC, around 1.9 million per well.

V gene TRBV5-1 combines with J gene TRBJ1-1, with 7 bases that match TRBD1. This receptor was taken from a human donor who received a COVID-19 vaccine. This material consisted of CD4+ T cells from PBMCs cultured with HCoV-229E spike peptides, taken after COVID-19 vaccination. CDR3 region: CASSFAGGLNTEAFF. CDR3 in DNA: TGCGCCAGCAGCTTCGCAGGGGGGCTGAACACTGAAGCTTTCTTT.